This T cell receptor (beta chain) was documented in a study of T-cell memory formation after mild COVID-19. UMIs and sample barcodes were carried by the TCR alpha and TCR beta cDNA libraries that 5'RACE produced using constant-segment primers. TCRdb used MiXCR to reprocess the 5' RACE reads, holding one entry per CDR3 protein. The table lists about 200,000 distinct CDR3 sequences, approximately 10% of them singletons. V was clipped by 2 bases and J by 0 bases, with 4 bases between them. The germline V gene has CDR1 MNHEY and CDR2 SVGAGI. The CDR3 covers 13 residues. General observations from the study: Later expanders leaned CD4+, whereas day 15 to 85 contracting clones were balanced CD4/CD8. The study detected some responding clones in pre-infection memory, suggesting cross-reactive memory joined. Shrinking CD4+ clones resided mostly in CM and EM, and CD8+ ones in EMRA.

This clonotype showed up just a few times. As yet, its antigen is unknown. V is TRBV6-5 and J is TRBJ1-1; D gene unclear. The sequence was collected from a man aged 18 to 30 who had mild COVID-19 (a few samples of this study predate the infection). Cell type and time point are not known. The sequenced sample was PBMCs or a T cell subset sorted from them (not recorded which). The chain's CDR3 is CASSYVVNTEAFF. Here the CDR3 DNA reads TGTGCCAGCAGTTACGTGGTGAACACTGAAGCTTTCTTT.